The 3 T cell receptor beta chains below all came from one sample that was sequenced in a study of T cell repertoires in cytomegalovirus infection. TCRdb reprocessed the reads via MiXCR and lists one record per CDR3 protein. Here the sample spans approximately 700,000 distinct CDR3 sequences, about 40% being singletons. Sequencing was done on a sample of PBMCs. Receptors were obtained from a human donor in good health (CMV status not recorded). Some clones in this sample may be carry-over from other donors' samples.

This chain uses TRBV18 with TRBJ2-1; 11 bases line up with TRBD2. The CDR3 contains 15 residues. Germline V gene data show CDR1 as KGHSH and CDR2 as LQKENI. V gave up 3 bases and J gave up 10 bases; unmatched junction bases: 8. CDR3 sequence reads: CASSPTSGSFGEQFF. The CDR3 DNA reads as TGTGCCAGCTCACCTACTAGCGGGAGTTTTGGGGAGCAGTTCTTC.

A single count supports this clonotype. The genes are TRBV9 and TRBJ2-1; 10 bases agree with TRBD2. J was trimmed by 5 bases and V by 0 bases; bases with no gene match: 5. Germline CDR1 SGDLS, CDR2 YYNGEE. CDR3 length: 16 residues. CDR3 in amino acids: CASSVGASGGHNEQFF. The CDR3 bases are TGTGCCAGCAGCGTAGGGGCTAGCGGGGGCCACAATGAGCAGTTCTTC.

The table lists this clonotype with a few counts. V is TRBV11-1 and J is TRBJ1-1, with D possibly matching TRBD1 (6 bases). The CDR3 has 15 residues. The V end was cut by 3 bases, the J end by 3 bases, with 14 bases between. Germline loops: CDR1 SGHAT, CDR2 FQDESV (reference sequence). DNA of the CDR3: TGTGCCAGCAGCTTGTCGGGGGCGGAGTACACTGAAGCTTTCTTT. Protein sequence: CASSLSGAEYTEAFF.